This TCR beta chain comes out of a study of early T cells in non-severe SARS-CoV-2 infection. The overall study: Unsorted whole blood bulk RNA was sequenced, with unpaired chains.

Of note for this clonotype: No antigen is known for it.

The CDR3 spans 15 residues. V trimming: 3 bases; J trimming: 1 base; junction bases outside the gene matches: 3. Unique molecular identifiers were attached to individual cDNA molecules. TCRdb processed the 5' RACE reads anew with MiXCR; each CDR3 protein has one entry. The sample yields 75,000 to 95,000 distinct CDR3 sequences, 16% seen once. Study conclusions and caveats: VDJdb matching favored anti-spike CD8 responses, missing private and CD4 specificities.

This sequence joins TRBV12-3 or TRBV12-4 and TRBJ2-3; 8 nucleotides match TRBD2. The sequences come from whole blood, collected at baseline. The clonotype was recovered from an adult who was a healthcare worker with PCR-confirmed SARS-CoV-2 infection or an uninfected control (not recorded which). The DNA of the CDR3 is TGTGCCAGCAGTTTGAACGGGAGGGGCACAGATACGCAGTATTTT. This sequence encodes CASSLNGRGTDTQYF.